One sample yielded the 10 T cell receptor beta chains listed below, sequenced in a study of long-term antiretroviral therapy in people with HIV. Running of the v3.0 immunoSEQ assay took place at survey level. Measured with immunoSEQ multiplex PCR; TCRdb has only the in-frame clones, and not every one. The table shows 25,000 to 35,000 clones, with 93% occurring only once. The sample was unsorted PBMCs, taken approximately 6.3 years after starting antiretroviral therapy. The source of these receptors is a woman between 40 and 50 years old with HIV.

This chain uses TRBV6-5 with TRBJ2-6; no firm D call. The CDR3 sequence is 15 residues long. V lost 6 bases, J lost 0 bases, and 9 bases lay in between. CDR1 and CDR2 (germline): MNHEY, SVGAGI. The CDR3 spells CASSPNHSGANVLTF. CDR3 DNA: TGTGCCAGCAGCCCCAATCACTCTGGGGCCAACGTCCTGACTTTC.

The CDR3 DNA sequence: TGTGCCAGCAGGGAGACAGGGGCGCAAGAGACCCAGTACTTC. This gives the protein CASRETGAQETQYF. V gene TRBV2 combines with J gene TRBJ2-5, with 8 positions matching TRBD1. Germline values: CDR1 SNHLY, CDR2 FYNNEI. V trimming: 6 bases; J trimming: 2 bases; junction bases outside the gene matches: 5. The CDR3 is made up of 14 amino acids.

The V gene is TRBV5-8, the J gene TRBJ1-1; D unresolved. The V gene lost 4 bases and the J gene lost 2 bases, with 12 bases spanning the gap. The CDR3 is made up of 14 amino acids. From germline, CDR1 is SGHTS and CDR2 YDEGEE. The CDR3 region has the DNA TGTGCCAGCAGCCCAGCTGGCGGAAACACTGAAGCTTTCTTT. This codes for CASSPAGGNTEAFF.

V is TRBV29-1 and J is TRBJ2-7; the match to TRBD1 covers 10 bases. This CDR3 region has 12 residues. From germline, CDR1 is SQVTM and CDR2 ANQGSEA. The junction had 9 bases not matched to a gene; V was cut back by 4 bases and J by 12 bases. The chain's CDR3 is CSVGDRGRNRYF. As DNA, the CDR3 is TGCAGCGTTGGGGACAGGGGCAGGAATAGGTACTTC.

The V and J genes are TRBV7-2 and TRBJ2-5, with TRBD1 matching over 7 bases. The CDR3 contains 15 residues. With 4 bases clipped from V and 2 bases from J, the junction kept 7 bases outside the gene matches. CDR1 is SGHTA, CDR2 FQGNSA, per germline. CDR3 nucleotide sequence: TGTGCCAGCAGCTCTCACAGGGGTGGTCAAGAGACCCAGTACTTC. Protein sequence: CASSSHRGGQETQYF.

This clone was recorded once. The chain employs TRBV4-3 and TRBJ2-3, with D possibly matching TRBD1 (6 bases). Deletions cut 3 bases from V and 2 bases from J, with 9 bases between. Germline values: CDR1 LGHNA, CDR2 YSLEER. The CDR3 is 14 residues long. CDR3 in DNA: TGCGCCAGCAGCCAGTCGGGACACACAGATACGCAGTATTTT. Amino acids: CASSQSGHTDTQYF.

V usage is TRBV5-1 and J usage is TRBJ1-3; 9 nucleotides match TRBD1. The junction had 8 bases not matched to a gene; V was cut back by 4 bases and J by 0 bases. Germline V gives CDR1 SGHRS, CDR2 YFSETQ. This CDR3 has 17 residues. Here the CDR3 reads CASSGTGLPSSGNTIYF. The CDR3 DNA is TGCGCCAGCAGCGGGACAGGGTTACCGAGCTCTGGAAACACCATATATTTT.

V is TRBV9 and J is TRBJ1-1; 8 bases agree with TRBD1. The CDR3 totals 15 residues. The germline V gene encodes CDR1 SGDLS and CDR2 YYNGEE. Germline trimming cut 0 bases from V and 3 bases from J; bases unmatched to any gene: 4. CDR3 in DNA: TGTGCCAGCAGCGTAGCTCCGACAGGGGACACTGAAGCTTTCTTT. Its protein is CASSVAPTGDTEAFF.

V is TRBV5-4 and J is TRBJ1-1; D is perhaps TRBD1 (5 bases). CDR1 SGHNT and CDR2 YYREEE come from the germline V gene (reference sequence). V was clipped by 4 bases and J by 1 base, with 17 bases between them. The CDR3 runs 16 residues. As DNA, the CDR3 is TGTGCCAGCAGCCGGGACGACAAAAGTAGGAACACTGAAGCTTTCTTT. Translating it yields CASSRDDKSRNTEAFF.

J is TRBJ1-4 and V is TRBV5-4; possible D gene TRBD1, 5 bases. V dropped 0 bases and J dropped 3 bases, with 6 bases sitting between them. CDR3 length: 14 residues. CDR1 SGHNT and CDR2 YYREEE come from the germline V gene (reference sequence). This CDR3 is CASSLGRANEKLFF. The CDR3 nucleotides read TGTGCCAGCAGCTTGGGCAGGGCTAATGAAAAACTGTTTTTT.